The 9 T cell receptor beta chains below all came from one sample that was sequenced in a study of cytomegalovirus exposure and HLA in healthy donors. PCR primers comprised 60 Vbeta and 13 Jbeta primers. Produced via immunoSEQ multiplex PCR; TCRdb's table is partial and in-frame only. In the table there are about 120,000 clones, 80% of which are singletons. Source material: PBMCs. These receptor sequences come from a man younger than 40 in good health and CMV-seropositive.

The V call is TRBV7-2, the J call TRBJ2-3, with D maybe TRBD1 (6 bases). The CDR3 totals 14 residues. The V end was cut by 1 base, the J end by 4 bases, with 9 bases between. Germline V lookup: CDR1 SGHTA, CDR2 FQGNSA. CDR3 DNA sequence: TGTGCCAGCAGCTTAGGAGGGGGTTCAGATACGCAGTATTTT. Its protein is CASSLGGGSDTQYF. The full variable domain, completed using reference TRBV7-2 and TRBJ2-3, is GAGVSQSPSNKVTEKGKDVELRCDPISGHTALYWYRQSLGQGLEFLIYFQGNSAPDKSGLPSDRFSAERTGGSVSTLTIQRTQQEDSAVYLCASSLGGGSDTQYFGPGTRLTVL.

The rearrangement uses TRBV9 and TRBJ1-4; D possibly corresponds to TRBD1 (5 bases). The ends were cut back, 4 bases at V and 6 bases at J, with 16 bases in the middle. Germline V CDR1 and CDR2: SGDLS, YYNGEE. CDR3 length: 15 amino acids. CDR3 DNA sequence: TGTGCCAGCAGCCCGGGGGAGGGAGCAGATGAAAAACTGTTTTTT. Its translation is CASSPGEGADEKLFF.

This clone turned up a few times. This rearrangement joins TRBV6-5 to TRBJ2-7; 8 nucleotides agree with TRBD1. Germline trimming cut 6 bases from V and 2 bases from J; bases unmatched to any gene: 6. The CDR3 contains 14 residues. CDR1 and CDR2 from the germline V gene are MNHEY and SVGAGI. The CDR3 DNA reads as TGTGCCAGCAGACAACAGGGGGGCCCCTACGAGCAGTACTTC. Its protein is CASRQQGGPYEQYF.

The chain uses TRBV6-1 and TRBJ2-7; 8 nucleotides align to TRBD2. J gave up 6 bases and V 4 bases, and 5 bases lay outside the gene matches. This CDR3 is built from 13 residues. The germline V gene encodes CDR1 MNHNS and CDR2 SASEGT. The CDR3 nucleotides are TGTGCCAGCAGTGTATTCCGGGAGGGCGAGCAGTACTTC. Its protein product is CASSVFREGEQYF.

This clone came up once. This chain links TRBV2 with TRBJ2-2; tentatively, D is TRBD1 (6 bases). Germline loops: CDR1 SNHLY, CDR2 FYNNEI. This CDR3 comprises 13 residues. The V end lost 6 bases, the J end lost 6 bases, and 11 bases lay between the germline ends. The DNA of the CDR3 is TGTGCCAGCAGACGCCGGACAGCCGGGGAGCTGTTTTTT. Residues: CASRRRTAGELFF.

The chain combines TRBV9 with TRBJ2-1, with D uncertain. The CDR3 contains 15 residues. The germline gives CDR1 SGDLS, CDR2 YYNGEE. V was shortened by 0 bases and J by 3 bases, with 10 bases between the two germline ends. The CDR3 nucleotides read TGTGCCAGCAGCGTAGCTCCAAGAGTCTACAATGAGCAGTTCTTC. This codes for CASSVAPRVYNEQFF.

The chain employs TRBV4-1 and TRBJ1-5; D remains unclear. The CDR3 is 15 amino acids. V was cut by 7 bases and J by 1 base, with 14 bases left in between. Germline V gene data show CDR1 as MGHRA and CDR2 as YSYEKL. The CDR3 DNA sequence: TGCGCCAGCACCCCGAGGCGAATAAGCAATCAGCCCCAGCATTTT. It encodes CASTPRRISNQPQHF.

The rearrangement joins TRBV6-1 to TRBJ1-1; D is perhaps TRBD1 (6 bases). This CDR3 contains 14 residues. The germline CDR1 and CDR2 sequences are MNHNS and SASEGT. V shed 2 bases and J shed 0 bases, with 7 bases lying between them. For the CDR3, the DNA is TGTGCCAGCAGTGAAAGGGGGATGAACACTGAAGCTTTCTTT. Protein sequence: CASSERGMNTEAFF.

The chain recombines TRBV5-1 with TRBJ2-7; TRBD2 agrees at 7 bases. The J segment lost 2 bases and the V segment lost 1 base, leaving 6 bases of the junction unmatched. The CDR3 runs to 15 residues. The germline gives CDR1 SGHRS, CDR2 YFSETQ. The CDR3 is CASSLKPSGPYEQYF. The CDR3 DNA is TGCGCCAGCAGCTTGAAGCCTAGCGGTCCCTACGAGCAGTACTTC. Drawing the rest from reference TRBV5-1 and TRBJ2-7, the complete variable domain is KAGVTQTPRYLIKTRGQQVTLSCSPISGHRSVSWYQQTPGQGLQFLFEYFSETQRNKGNFPGRFSGRQFSNSRSEMNVSTLELGDSALYLCASSLKPSGPYEQYFGPGTRLTVT.